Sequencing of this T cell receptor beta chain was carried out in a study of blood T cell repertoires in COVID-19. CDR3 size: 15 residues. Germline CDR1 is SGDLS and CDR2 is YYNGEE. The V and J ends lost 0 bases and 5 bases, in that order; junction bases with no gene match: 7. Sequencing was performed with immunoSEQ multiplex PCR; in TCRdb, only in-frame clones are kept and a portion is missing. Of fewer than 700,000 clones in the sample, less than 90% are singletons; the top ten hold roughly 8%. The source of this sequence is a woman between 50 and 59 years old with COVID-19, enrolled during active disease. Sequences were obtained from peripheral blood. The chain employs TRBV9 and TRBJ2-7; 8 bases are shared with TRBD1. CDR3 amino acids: CASSVAADREHEQYF. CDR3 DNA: TGTGCCAGCAGCGTAGCAGCGGACAGGGAACACGAGCAGTACTTC.